The clone carrying this T cell receptor beta chain was observed once. No antigen is known for it. CDR1 and CDR2 (germline): MNHNS, SASEGT. CDR3 length: 14 amino acids. V gave up 6 bases and J gave up 5 bases, with 16 bases separating them. Repertoires were generated with immunoSEQ multiplex PCR, while TCRdb's copy carries only in-frame clones and drops some. The data show tens of thousands of clones, with approximately 90% seen just once and around 0.46% held by the top ten. The data were taken from a study of OX40 agonist ivuxolimab in advanced cancers. For the study at large: Every patient in dose escalation had hepatocellular carcinoma, melanoma, renal cell or head and neck cancer. The study, taken as a whole, reports: Doses of 0.1 to 3.0 mg/kg were accompanied by clonal expansion of CD4+ and CD8+ blood T cells by week 6.

The J gene is TRBJ1-1, the V gene TRBV6-1, with D tentatively TRBD1 (5 bases). The sequence came from an adult with an advanced solid tumor such as melanoma, head and neck, liver or kidney cancer. The sample consisted of CD4+ or CD8+ T cells sorted from blood, taken in a trial of the OX40 agonist ivuxolimab. In DNA, the CDR3 is TGTGCCAGCAGGGTTACCCGGGGCAATACTGAAGCTTTCTTT. Amino acid sequence: CASRVTRGNTEAFF.